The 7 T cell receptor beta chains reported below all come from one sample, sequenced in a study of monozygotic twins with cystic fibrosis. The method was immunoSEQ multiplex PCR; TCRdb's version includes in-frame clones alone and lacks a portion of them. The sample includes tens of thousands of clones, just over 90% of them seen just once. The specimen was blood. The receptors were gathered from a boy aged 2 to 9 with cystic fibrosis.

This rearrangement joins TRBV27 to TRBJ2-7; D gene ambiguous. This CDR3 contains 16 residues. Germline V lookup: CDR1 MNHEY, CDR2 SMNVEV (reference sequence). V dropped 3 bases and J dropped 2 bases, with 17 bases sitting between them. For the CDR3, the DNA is TGTGCCAGCAGTTTTAACCCCTCAGACAAGCCCTACGAGCAGTACTTC. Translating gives CASSFNPSDKPYEQYF.

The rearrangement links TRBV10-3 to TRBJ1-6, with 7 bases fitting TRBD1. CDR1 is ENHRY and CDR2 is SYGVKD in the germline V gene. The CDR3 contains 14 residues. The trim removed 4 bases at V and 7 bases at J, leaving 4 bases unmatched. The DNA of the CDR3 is TGTGCCATCAGTGTAGGGGACAGCAATTCACCCCTCCACTTT. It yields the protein CAISVGDSNSPLHF.

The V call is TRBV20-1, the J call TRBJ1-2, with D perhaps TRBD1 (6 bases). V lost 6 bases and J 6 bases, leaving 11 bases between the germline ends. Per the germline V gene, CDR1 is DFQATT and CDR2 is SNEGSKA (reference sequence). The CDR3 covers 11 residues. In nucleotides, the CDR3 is TGCAGTGCCGGGGGCGGGGATGGCTACACCTTC. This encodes CSAGGGDGYTF.

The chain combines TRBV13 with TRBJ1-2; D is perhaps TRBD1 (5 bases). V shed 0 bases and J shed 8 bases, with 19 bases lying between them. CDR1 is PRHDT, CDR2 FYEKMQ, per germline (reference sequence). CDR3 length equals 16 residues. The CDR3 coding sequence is TGTGCCAGCAGCTTAGGAGAGGATAGAGGGGAAGGAGGCTACACCTTC. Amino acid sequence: CASSLGEDRGEGGYTF.

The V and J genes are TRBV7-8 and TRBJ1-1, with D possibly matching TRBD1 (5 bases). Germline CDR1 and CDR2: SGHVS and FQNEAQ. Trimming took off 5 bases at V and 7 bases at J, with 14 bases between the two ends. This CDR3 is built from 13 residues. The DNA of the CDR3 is TGTGCCAGCAGCACCGCAGGGATCTTTGAAGCTTTCTTT. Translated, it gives CASSTAGIFEAFF.

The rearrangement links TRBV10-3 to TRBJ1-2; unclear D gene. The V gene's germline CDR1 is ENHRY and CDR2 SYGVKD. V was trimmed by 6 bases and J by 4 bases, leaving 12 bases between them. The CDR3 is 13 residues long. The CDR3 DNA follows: TGTGCCATCAGAGGCGAGACCTCCTATGGCTACACCTTC. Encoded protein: CAIRGETSYGYTF.

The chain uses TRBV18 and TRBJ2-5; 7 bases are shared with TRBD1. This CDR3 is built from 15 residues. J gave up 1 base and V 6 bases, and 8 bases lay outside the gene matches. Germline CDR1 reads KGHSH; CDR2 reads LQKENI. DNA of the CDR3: TGTGCCAGCTCTCCGAGGGGGCCCCCCCAAGAGACCCAGTACTTC. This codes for CASSPRGPPQETQYF.